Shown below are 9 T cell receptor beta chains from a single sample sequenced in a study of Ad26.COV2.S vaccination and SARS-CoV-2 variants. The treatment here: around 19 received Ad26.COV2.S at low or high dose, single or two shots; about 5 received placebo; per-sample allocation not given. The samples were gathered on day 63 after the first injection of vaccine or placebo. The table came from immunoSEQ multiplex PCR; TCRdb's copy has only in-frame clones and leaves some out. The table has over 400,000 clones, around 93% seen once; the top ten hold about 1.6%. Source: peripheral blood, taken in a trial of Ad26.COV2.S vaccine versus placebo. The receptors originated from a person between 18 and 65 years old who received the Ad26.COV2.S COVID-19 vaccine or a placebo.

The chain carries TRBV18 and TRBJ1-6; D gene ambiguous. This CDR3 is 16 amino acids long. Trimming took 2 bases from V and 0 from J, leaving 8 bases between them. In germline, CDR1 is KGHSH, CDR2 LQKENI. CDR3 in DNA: TGTGCCAGCTCACCAGGGAGCAGCTCCTATAATTCACCCCTCCACTTT. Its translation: CASSPGSSSYNSPLHF.

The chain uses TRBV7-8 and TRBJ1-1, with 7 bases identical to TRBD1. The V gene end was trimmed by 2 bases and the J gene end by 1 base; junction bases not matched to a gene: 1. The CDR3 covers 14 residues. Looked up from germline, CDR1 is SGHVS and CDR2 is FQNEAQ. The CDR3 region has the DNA TGTGCCAGCAGCTTAAAGGGGGCGAACACTGAAGCTTTCTTT. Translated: CASSLKGANTEAFF.

CDR3 protein: CASSTGDNEQFF. In DNA form, the CDR3 reads TGTGCCAGCAGTACAGGGGACAATGAGCAGTTCTTC. The V gene is TRBV9, the J gene TRBJ2-1, with 7 bases aligning to TRBD1. The CDR3 runs 12 residues. V shed 5 bases, J shed 5 bases, and the junction held 1 base outside the gene matches. Germline V CDR1 and CDR2: SGDLS, YYNGEE.

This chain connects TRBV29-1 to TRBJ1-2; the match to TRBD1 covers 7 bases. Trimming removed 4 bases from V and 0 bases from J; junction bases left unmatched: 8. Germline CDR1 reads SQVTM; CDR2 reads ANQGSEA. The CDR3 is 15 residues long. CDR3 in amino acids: CSVGIRDRTNYGYTF. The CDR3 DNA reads TGCAGCGTTGGAATCCGGGACAGAACTAACTATGGCTACACCTTC.

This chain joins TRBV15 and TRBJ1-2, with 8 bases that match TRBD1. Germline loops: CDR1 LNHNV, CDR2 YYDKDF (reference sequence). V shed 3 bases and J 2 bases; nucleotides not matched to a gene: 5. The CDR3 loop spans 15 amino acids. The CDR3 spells CATSSTGGPNYGYTF. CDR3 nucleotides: TGTGCCACCAGCAGCACAGGGGGACCGAACTATGGCTACACCTTC.

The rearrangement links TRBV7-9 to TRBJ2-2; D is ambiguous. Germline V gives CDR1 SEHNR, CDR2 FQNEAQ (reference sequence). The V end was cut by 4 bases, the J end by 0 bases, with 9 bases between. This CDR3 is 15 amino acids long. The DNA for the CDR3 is TGTGCCAGCAGCTCCCGCGGACCGAACACCGGGGAGCTGTTTTTT. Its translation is CASSSRGPNTGELFF.

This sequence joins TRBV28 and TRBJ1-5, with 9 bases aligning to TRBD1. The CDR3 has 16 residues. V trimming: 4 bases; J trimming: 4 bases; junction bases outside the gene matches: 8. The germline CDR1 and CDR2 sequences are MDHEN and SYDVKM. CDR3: CASSSLSGTGNQPQHF. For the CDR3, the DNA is TGTGCCAGCAGTTCCCTATCCGGGACAGGGAATCAGCCCCAGCATTTT.

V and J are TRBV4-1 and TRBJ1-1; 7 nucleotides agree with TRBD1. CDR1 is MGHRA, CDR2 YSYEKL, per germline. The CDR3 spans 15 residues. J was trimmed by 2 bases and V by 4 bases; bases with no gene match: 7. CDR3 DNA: TGCGCCAGCAGCCTCCAGGGGGGGGGTAACACTGAAGCTTTCTTT. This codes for CASSLQGGGNTEAFF.

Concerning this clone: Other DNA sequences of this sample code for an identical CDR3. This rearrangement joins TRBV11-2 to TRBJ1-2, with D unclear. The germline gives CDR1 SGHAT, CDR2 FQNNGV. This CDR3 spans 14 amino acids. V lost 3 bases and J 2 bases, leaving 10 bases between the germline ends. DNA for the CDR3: TGTGCCAGCAGCTTCAGGACGCCGAACTATGGCTACACCTTC. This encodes CASSFRTPNYGYTF. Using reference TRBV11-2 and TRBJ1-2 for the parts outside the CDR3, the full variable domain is EAGVAQSPRYKIIEKRQSVAFWCNPISGHATLYWYQQILGQGPKLLIQFQNNGVVDDSQLPKDRFSAERLKGVDSTLKIQPAKLEDSAVYLCASSFRTPNYGYTFGSGTRLTVV.